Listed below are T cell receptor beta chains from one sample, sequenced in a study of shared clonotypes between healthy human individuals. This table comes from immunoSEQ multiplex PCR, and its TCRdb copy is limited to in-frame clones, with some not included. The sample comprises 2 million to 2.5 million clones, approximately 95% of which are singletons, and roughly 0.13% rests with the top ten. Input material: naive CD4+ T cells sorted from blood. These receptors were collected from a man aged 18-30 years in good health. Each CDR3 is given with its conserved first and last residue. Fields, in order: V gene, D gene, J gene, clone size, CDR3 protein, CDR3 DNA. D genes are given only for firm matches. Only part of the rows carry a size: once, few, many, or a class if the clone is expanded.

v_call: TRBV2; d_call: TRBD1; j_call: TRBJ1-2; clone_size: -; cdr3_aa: CASRSTGDGYTF; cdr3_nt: TGTGCCAGCAGGTCAACAGGGGATGGCTACACCTTC
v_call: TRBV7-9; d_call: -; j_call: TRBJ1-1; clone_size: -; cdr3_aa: CASSAQGQLQTEAFF; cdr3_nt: TGTGCCAGCAGTGCCCAAGGACAGCTTCAGACTGAAGCTTTCTTT
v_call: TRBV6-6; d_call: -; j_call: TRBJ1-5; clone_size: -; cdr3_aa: CASSYSSGAGQPQHF; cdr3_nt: TGTGCCAGCAGTTACTCGTCAGGGGCCGGGCAGCCCCAGCATTTT
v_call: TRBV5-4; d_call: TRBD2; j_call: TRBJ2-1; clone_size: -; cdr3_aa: CASRGGLAGGPYNEQFF; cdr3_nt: TGTGCCAGCAGGGGCGGACTAGCGGGAGGTCCATACAATGAGCAGTTCTTC
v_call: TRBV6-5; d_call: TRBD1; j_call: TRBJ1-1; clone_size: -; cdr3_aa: CASRKTGGGTEAFF; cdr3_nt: TGTGCCAGCAGGAAGACAGGGGGGGGCACTGAAGCTTTCTTT
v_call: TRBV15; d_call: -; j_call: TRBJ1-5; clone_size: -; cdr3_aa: CATSRDFSIQPQHF; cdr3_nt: TGTGCCACCAGCAGAGATTTTTCTATTCAGCCCCAGCATTTT
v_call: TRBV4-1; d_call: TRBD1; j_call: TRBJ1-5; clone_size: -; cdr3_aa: CASSQGRQGYSNQPQHF; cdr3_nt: TGCGCCAGCAGCCAGGGGAGACAGGGATATAGCAATCAGCCCCAGCATTTT
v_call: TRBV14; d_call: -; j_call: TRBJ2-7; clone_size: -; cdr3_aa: CASSQALPGPSYEQYF; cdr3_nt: TGTGCCAGCAGCCAAGCGCTGCCAGGGCCAAGCTACGAGCAGTACTTC
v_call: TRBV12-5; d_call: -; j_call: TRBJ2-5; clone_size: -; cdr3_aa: CASGAYPTGSTQYF; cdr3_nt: TGTGCTAGTGGCGCTTACCCGACAGGTTCGACCCAGTACTTC
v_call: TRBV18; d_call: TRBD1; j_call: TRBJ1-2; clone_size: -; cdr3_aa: CASSQDRGNYGYTF; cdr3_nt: TGTGCCAGCTCACAGGACAGGGGGAACTATGGCTACACCTTC
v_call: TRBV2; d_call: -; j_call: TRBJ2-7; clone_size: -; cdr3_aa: CASSDPRRASYEQYF; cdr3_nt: TGTGCCAGCAGCGACCCTCGGAGGGCGAGCTACGAGCAGTACTTC
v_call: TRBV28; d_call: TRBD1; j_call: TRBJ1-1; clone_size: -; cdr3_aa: CATLTGWATEAFF; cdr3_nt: TGTGCCACCCTGACAGGGTGGGCCACTGAAGCTTTCTTT
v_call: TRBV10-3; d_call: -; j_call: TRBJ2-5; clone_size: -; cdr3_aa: CAISGTSGEGVWSQYF; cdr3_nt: TGTGCCATCAGTGGGACCTCCGGGGAGGGGGTTTGGTCCCAGTACTTC
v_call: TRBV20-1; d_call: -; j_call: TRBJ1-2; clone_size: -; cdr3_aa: CSVPGEFGYTF; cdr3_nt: TGCAGTGTCCCGGGGGAGTTTGGCTACACCTTC
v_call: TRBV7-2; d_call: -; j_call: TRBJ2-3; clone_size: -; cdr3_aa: CASTQRSTDTQYF; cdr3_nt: TGTGCCAGCACCCAGAGAAGCACAGATACGCAGTATTTT
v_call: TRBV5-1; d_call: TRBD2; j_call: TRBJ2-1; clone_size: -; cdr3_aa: CASSSLAGERNEQFF; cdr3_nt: TGCGCCAGCAGCTCACTAGCGGGAGAACGGAATGAGCAGTTCTTC
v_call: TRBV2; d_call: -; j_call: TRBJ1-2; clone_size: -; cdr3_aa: CASTPDSMVYGYTF; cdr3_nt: TGTGCCAGCACCCCAGACTCGATGGTCTATGGCTACACCTTC
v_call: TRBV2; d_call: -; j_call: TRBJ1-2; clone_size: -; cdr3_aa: CASSASSRVSGYTF; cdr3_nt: TGTGCCAGCAGTGCAAGCTCAAGGGTGTCTGGCTACACCTTC
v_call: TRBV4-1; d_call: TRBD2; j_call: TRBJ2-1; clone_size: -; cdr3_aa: CASSQTSAYNEQFF; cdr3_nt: TGCGCCAGCAGCCAGACTAGCGCCTACAATGAGCAGTTCTTC
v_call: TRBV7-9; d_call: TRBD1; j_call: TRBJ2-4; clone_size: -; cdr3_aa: CASSATGQGILAKNIQYF; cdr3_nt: TGTGCCAGCAGCGCCACGGGACAGGGGATTCTGGCCAAAAACATTCAGTACTTC
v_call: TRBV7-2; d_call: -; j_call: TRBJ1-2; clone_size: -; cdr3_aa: CASSLAYSAIYGYTF; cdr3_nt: TGTGCCAGCAGCTTAGCTTACAGCGCTATCTATGGCTACACCTTC
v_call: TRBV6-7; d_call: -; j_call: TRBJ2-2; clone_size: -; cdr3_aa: CASSSETSRTGELFF; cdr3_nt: TGTGCCAGCAGTTCCGAGACTAGTCGCACCGGGGAGCTGTTTTTT
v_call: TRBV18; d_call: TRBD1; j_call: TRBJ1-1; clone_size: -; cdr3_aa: CASSPRQGMNTEAFF; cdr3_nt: TGTGCCAGCTCACCCCGACAGGGGATGAACACTGAAGCTTTCTTT
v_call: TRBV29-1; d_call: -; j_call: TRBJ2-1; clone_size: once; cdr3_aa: CSVALGSSYNEQFF; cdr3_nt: TGCAGCGTTGCCCTGGGAAGCTCCTACAATGAGCAGTTCTTC
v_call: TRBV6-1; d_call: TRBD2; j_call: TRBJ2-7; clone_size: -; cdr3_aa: CASSETSGRAYEQYF; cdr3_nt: TGTGCCAGCAGTGAGACTAGCGGGCGTGCCTACGAGCAGTACTTC
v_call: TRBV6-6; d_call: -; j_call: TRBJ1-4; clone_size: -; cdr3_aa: CAGGGRPNEKLFF; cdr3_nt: TGTGCCGGCGGGGGGCGTCCTAATGAAAAACTGTTTTTT
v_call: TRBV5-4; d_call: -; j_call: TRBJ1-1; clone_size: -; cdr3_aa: CASSQTGLDEAFF; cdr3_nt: TGTGCCAGCAGCCAAACAGGGTTGGATGAAGCTTTCTTT
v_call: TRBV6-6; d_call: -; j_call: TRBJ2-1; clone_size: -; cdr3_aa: CASSYFSGIEQFF; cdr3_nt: TGTGCCAGCAGTTACTTCAGCGGCATTGAGCAGTTCTTC
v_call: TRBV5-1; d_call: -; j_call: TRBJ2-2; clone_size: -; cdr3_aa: CASSLQGSGITGELFF; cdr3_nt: TGCGCCAGCAGCTTGCAGGGGAGCGGTATCACCGGGGAGCTGTTTTTT
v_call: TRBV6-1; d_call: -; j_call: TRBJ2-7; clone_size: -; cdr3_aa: CASSQDTYEQYF; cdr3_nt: TGTGCCAGCAGCCAAGACACCTACGAGCAGTACTTC
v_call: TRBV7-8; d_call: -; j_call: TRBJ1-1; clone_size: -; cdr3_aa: CASSLVGVMNTEAFF; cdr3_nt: TGTGCCAGCAGCTTAGTAGGGGTGATGAACACTGAAGCTTTCTTT
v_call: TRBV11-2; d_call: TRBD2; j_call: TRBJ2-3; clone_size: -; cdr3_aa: CASSLGLLTDTQYF; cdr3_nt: TGTGCCAGCAGCTTGGGACTACTCACAGATACGCAGTATTTT
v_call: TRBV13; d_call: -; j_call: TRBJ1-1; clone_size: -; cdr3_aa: CASSLGQFKNTEAFF; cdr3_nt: TGTGCCAGCAGCTTAGGACAGTTCAAGAACACTGAAGCTTTCTTT
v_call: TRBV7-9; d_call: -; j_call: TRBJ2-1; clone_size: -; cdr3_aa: CASSSTGYNEQFF; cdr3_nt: TGTGCCAGCAGCTCTACTGGGTACAATGAGCAGTTCTTC
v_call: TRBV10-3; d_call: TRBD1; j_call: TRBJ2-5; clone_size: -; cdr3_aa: CAINPGQGGQETQYF; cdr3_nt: TGTGCCATCAATCCGGGACAGGGGGGCCAAGAGACCCAGTACTTC
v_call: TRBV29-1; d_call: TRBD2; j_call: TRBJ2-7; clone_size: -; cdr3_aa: CSVSGLASSYEQYF; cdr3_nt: TGCAGCGTATCGGGACTAGCGAGCTCCTACGAGCAGTACTTC
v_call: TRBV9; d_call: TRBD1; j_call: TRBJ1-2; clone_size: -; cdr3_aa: CASSLRTGQGNYGYTF; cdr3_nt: TGTGCCAGCAGCCTTCGAACGGGACAGGGGAACTATGGCTACACCTTC
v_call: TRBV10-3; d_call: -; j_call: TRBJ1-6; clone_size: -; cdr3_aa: CAISGGVPSYNSPLHF; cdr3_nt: TGTGCCATCAGTGGAGGGGTGCCCTCCTATAATTCACCCCTCCACTTT
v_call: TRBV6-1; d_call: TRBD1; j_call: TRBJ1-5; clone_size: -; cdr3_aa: CASSGTGTGSQPQHF; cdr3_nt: TGTGCCAGCAGTGGGACCGGGACAGGGAGTCAGCCCCAGCATTTT
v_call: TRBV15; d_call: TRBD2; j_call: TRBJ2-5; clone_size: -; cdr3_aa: CATSRDRASGRLETQYF; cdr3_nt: TGTGCCACCAGCAGAGATAGGGCTAGCGGGAGGTTAGAGACCCAGTACTTC
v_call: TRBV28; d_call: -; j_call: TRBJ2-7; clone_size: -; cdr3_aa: CASSFPDIYEQYF; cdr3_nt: TGTGCCAGCAGTTTCCCGGACATTTACGAGCAGTACTTC
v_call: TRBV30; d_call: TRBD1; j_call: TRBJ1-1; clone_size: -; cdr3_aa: CAWSVRQGGTEAFF; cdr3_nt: TGTGCCTGGAGTGTAAGACAGGGGGGCACTGAAGCTTTCTTT
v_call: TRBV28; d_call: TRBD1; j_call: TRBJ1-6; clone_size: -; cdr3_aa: CASSLGDRDNSPLHF; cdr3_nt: TGTGCCAGCAGTTTAGGGGACAGGGATAATTCACCCCTCCACTTT
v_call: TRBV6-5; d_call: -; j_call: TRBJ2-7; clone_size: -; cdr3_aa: CASSYSSASGERQYF; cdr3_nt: TGTGCCAGCAGTTACTCGTCCGCGTCAGGGGAGCGACAGTACTTC
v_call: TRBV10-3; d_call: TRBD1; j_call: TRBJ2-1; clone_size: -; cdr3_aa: CAITERTGLKFEQFF; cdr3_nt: TGTGCCATCACCGAGAGGACAGGGTTAAAGTTTGAGCAGTTCTTC
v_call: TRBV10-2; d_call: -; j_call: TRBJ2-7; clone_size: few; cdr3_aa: CASSVGQMEQYF; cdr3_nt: TGCGCCAGCAGTGTGGGCCAAATGGAGCAGTACTTC
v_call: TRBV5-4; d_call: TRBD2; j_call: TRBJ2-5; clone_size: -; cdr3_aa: CASSFGGAIQETQYF; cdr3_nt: TGTGCCAGCAGCTTCGGGGGGGCGATCCAAGAGACCCAGTACTTC
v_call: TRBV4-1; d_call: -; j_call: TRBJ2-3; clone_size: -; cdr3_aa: CASSRPDTDTQYF; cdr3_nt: TGCGCCAGCAGCCGCCCTGACACAGATACGCAGTATTTT
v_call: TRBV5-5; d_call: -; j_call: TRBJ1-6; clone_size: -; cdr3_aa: CASNWGGTDSPLHF; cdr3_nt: TGTGCCAGCAACTGGGGGGGGACGGATTCACCCCTCCACTTT
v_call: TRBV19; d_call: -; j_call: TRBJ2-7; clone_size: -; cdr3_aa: CAQPRGNYEQYF; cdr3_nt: TGTGCCCAACCTAGGGGGAACTACGAGCAGTACTTC
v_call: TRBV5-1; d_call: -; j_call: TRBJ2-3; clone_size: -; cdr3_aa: CASSLGVSGTSTDTQYF; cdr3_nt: TGCGCCAGCAGCCTTGGGGTTAGCGGAACTAGCACAGATACGCAGTATTTT
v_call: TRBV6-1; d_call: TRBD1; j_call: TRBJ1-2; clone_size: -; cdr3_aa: CASSEALPGRGSYGYTF; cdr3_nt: TGTGCCAGCAGTGAAGCGCTTCCAGGCAGGGGGAGTTATGGCTACACCTTC
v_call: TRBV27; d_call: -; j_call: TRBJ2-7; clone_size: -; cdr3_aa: CASSFLRDPYEQYF; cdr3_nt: TGTGCCAGCAGTTTCCTCAGGGATCCCTACGAGCAGTACTTC